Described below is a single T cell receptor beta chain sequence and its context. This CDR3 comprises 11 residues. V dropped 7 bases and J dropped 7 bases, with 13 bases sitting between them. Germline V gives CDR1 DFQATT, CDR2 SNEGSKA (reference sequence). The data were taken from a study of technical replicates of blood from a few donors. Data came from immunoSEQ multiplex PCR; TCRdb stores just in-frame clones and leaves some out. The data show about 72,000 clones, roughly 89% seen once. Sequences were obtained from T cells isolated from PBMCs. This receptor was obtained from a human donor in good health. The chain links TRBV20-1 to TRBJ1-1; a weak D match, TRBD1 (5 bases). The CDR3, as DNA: TGCAGTGTGGGGCAGGCTTATGAAGCTTTCTTT. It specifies CSVGQAYEAFF.